What follows are 20 T cell receptor beta chains derived from one specimen sequenced in a study of blood T cell repertoires in COVID-19. Sequenced by immunoSEQ multiplex PCR; TCRdb stores in-frame clones only, minus some. The data hold approximately 330,000 clones, with roughly 90% observed a single time. Sequenced: peripheral blood. These receptors came from a woman in her fifties or sixties with active or convalescent COVID-19.

The V and J genes are TRBV7-2 and TRBJ1-1; no clear D gene. V lost 3 bases and J lost 7, with 12 bases in between. Germline loops: CDR1 SGHTA, CDR2 FQGNSA. The CDR3 length is 13 residues. The chain's CDR3 is CASSFGPAGEAFF. The CDR3 nucleotides read TGTGCCAGCAGCTTTGGCCCAGCGGGTGAAGCTTTCTTT.

The V and J genes are TRBV5-1 and TRBJ1-2, with TRBD1 matching over 8 bases. Germline V gives CDR1 SGHRS, CDR2 YFSETQ. This CDR3 has 17 residues. V dropped 4 bases and J dropped 0; count of bases not matched to a gene: 11. CDR3 nucleotide sequence: TGCGCCAGCAGCCCGGGACAGGTCTCCTTAGCTAACTATGGCTACACCTTC. Protein sequence: CASSPGQVSLANYGYTF.

Comment on this clone: The sample carries other DNA sequences with the same CDR3. This chain joins TRBV12-5 and TRBJ2-1, with D hard to call. The CDR3 contains 12 residues. V was pared by 0 bases and J by 8 bases, with 5 bases between. CDR1 and CDR2 from the germline V gene are LGHNT and FRNRAP. CDR3 coding DNA: TGTGCTAGTGGTTTGGTAGGAGATGAGCAGTTCTTC. Translated, it gives CASGLVGDEQFF. Using reference TRBV12-5 and TRBJ2-1 for the parts outside the CDR3, the full variable domain is DARVTQTPRHKVTEMGQEVTMRCQPILGHNTVFWYRQTMMQGLELLAYFRNRAPLDDSGMPKDRFSAEMPDATLATLKIQPSEPRDSAVYFCASGLVGDEQFFGPGTRLTVL.

This sequence joins TRBV29-1 and TRBJ1-1; TRBD1 aligns across 10 bases. Germline lookup yields CDR1 SQVTM and CDR2 ANQGSEA. The V segment lost 6 bases and the J segment 4 bases; nucleotides outside the gene matches: 11. The CDR3 sequence is 15 residues long. The CDR3 nucleotides are TGCAGCGTCGGGGGCTCCGGGACAGGGGCCACTGAAGCTTTCTTT. As protein: CSVGGSGTGATEAFF.

This chain connects TRBV29-1 to TRBJ1-6; TRBD1 is a possible D gene (5 bases). Germline V gene sequence: CDR1 SQVTM, CDR2 ANQGSEA. The CDR3 consists of 13 residues. Trimming took off 4 bases at V and 9 bases at J, with 13 bases between the two ends. CDR3 in DNA: TGCAGCGTTGGCGGGGACGGTAGTTCACCCCTCCACTTT. It codes for CSVGGDGSSPLHF.

The sample holds one count of this clone. The chain couples TRBV27 to TRBJ2-1; possible D gene TRBD2, 5 bases. The CDR3 spans 16 residues. Germline V gene lookup returns CDR1 MNHEY and CDR2 SMNVEV (reference sequence). Trimming pared 3 bases from V and 9 bases from J, leaving 21 bases between. The CDR3 here is CASSFRTGLSSGEQFF. In nucleotides, the CDR3 is TGTGCCAGCAGTTTTCGGACTGGACTCTCCTCCGGTGAGCAGTTCTTC.

The rearrangement uses TRBV7-9 and TRBJ1-3; 8 nucleotides line up with TRBD1. The germline V gene has CDR1 SEHNR and CDR2 FQNEAQ (reference sequence). Losses at the gene ends were 3 bases for V and 3 bases for J; bases not matched to a gene: 4. The CDR3 spans 15 residues. For the CDR3, the DNA is TGTGCCAGCAGCTTCCCAGGGGGCGGTGGAAACACCATATATTTT. Its translation is CASSFPGGGGNTIYF.

This chain uses TRBV10-3 with TRBJ2-7; TRBD1 aligns across 8 bases. The germline V gene encodes CDR1 ENHRY and CDR2 SYGVKD. V was clipped by 5 bases and J by 3 bases; unmatched bases: 15. The CDR3 is 17 amino acids. The CDR3 sequence is CAISYSGQEDIVYEQYF. CDR3 DNA: TGTGCCATCAGTTATTCGGGACAGGAAGATATTGTCTACGAGCAGTACTTC.

The rearrangement uses TRBV6-5 and TRBJ1-2, with TRBD1 as a possible D gene (5 bases). The V and J ends lost 6 bases and 7 bases respectively, with 15 bases between them. Germline loops: CDR1 MNHEY, CDR2 SVGAGI. This CDR3 comprises 13 residues. CDR3 sequence (DNA): TGTGCCAGCAGAAGAGGCCTGGGGGGTGGCTACACCTTC. It specifies CASRRGLGGGYTF.

The chain couples TRBV27 to TRBJ1-2; 7 bases are shared with TRBD1. The CDR3 has 13 amino acids. The germline gives CDR1 MNHEY, CDR2 SMNVEV (reference sequence). After removal of 4 bases from V and 5 bases from J, the junction contained 4 bases not matched to a gene. The CDR3 reads CASSSGQRYGYTF. The CDR3 DNA sequence: TGTGCCAGCAGTTCGGGACAGAGATATGGCTACACCTTC.

The rearrangement uses TRBV6-4 and TRBJ2-1; 13 bases agree with TRBD2. This CDR3 comprises 15 residues. Germline V gene sequence: CDR1 MRHNA, CDR2 SNTAGT. V shed 3 bases and J 9 bases; nucleotides not matched to a gene: 5. The CDR3 nucleotides are TGTGCCAGCAGTGAGGGACTAGCGGGGAAAAGTGAGCAGTTCTTC. Protein: CASSEGLAGKSEQFF.

V gene TRBV28 combines with J gene TRBJ1-5; 8 bases are a match to TRBD1. Germline V lookup: CDR1 MDHEN, CDR2 SYDVKM. This CDR3 comprises 15 residues. The V gene end was trimmed by 7 bases and the J gene end by 6 bases; junction bases not matched to a gene: 11. The DNA of the CDR3 is TGTGCCAGCATCATTAAGACAGGGGCGTTTCAGCCCCAGCATTTT. Protein product: CASIIKTGAFQPQHF.

The V and J genes are TRBV2 and TRBJ1-2; the D gene is possibly TRBD1 (5 bases). V gave up 6 bases and J gave up 4 bases, with 9 bases separating them. The CDR3 length is 12 residues. Looked up from germline, CDR1 is SNHLY and CDR2 is FYNNEI. The CDR3 here is CASSVDSYGYTF. The CDR3 DNA reads as TGTGCCAGCAGCGTCGACAGCTATGGCTACACCTTC.

V and J are TRBV7-2 and TRBJ1-2, with D possibly matching TRBD1 (6 bases). Germline CDR1 and CDR2: SGHTA and FQGNSA. V lost 0 bases, J lost 0 bases, and 11 bases lay in between. This CDR3 has 16 amino acids. The CDR3 sequence is CASSLAGGLTNYGYTF. CDR3 nucleotide sequence: TGTGCCAGCAGCTTAGCAGGGGGTCTTACTAACTATGGCTACACCTTC.

The chain has TRBV28 and TRBJ2-5; 7 bases line up with TRBD1. V shed 2 bases, J shed 2 bases, and the junction held 5 bases outside the gene matches. The CDR3 has 15 amino acids. Germline V lookup: CDR1 MDHEN, CDR2 SYDVKM. In DNA, the CDR3 is TGTGCCAGCAGTTTACGTCCGGACAGGCAAGAGACCCAGTACTTC. This encodes CASSLRPDRQETQYF.

This rearrangement joins TRBV3-1 (or the pseudogene TRBV3-2) to TRBJ1-1; the D gene is possibly TRBD1 (5 bases). Germline V CDR1 and CDR2: LGHDT, YNNKEL (reference sequence). V lost 0 bases to trimming and J lost 0 bases, with 14 bases between them. CDR3 length: 17 amino acids. CDR3 nucleotide sequence: TGTGCCAGCAGCCAAGATACAACAGGCTCTCTGAACACTGAAGCTTTCTTT. Encoded protein: CASSQDTTGSLNTEAFF.

This clone was seen a single time. The V and J genes are TRBV4-1 and TRBJ2-7, with TRBD1 identical over 10 bases. The CDR3 totals 16 residues. Germline V gene lookup returns CDR1 MGHRA and CDR2 YSYEKL. J gave up 0 bases and V 0 bases, and 2 bases lay outside the gene matches. CDR3 amino acids: CASSQDGTGVSYEQYF. In DNA form, the CDR3 reads TGCGCCAGCAGCCAAGACGGGACAGGGGTCTCCTACGAGCAGTACTTC.

The chain uses TRBV27 and TRBJ1-5; TRBD1 might be the D (5 bases). Trimming stripped 4 bases from V and 5 bases from J, with 9 bases between. This CDR3 is 13 amino acids long. CDR1 and CDR2 (germline): MNHEY, SMNVEV (reference sequence). The CDR3 nucleotides are TGTGCCAGCAGTTCTGACAGCTATCAGCCCCAGCATTTT. Translation: CASSSDSYQPQHF.

In its sample, this clone was seen once. The CDR3 DNA reads as TGTGCCATACGCGGGACTAGCGGGACCTACGAGCAGTACTTC. The encoded protein is CAIRGTSGTYEQYF. The chain combines TRBV10-3 with TRBJ2-7; 13 positions agree with TRBD2. Losses at the gene ends were 9 bases for V and 2 bases for J; bases not matched to a gene: 4. In germline, CDR1 is ENHRY, CDR2 SYGVKD. CDR3 length: 14 residues.

The rearrangement joins TRBV13 to TRBJ1-6; perhaps TRBD1 as D (5 bases). Germline V gene data show CDR1 as PRHDT and CDR2 as FYEKMQ (reference sequence). CDR3 length: 14 amino acids. Between the trimmed V and J ends, which lost 2 bases and 7 bases, there was a span of 9 bases. The CDR3 nucleotides are TGTGCCAGCAGCTTAAGGGGTGGGAATTCACCCCTCCACTTT. It specifies CASSLRGGNSPLHF.